These 25 T cell receptor beta chains were all obtained from the same sample, sequenced in a study of response to subunit inactivated influenza vaccine. TCRdb used MiXCR to reprocess the RT-PCR reads, holding one entry per CDR3 protein. The table lists more than 600,000 distinct CDR3 sequences, roughly 18% of them singletons. The sample here was PBMCs from blood, taken 5 days after vaccination. The receptors come from a man aged 50 to 60 who received an inactivated influenza vaccine.

This clonotype has a count of ten or more. The CDR3 DNA sequence: TGTGCCAGCGGGGAGGACTCGCAAGAGACCCAGTACTTC. Protein sequence: CASGEDSQETQYF. J is TRBJ2-5 and V is TRBV28; weak D call: TRBD2 (6 bases). V dropped 8 bases and J dropped 2 bases, with 12 bases sitting between them. The CDR3 spans 13 residues. The germline V gene has CDR1 MDHEN and CDR2 SYDVKM.

This chain joins TRBV20-1 and TRBJ2-1; no definite D call. The CDR3 is 11 amino acids. The germline CDR1 and CDR2 sequences are DFQATT and SNEGSKA (reference sequence). V was pared by 5 bases and J by 3 bases, with 5 bases between. The CDR3: CSAGYYNEQFF. CDR3 coding DNA: TGCAGTGCTGGGTACTACAATGAGCAGTTCTTC.

This clonotype occurred a few times. This rearrangement joins TRBV7-2 to TRBJ2-1; TRBD2 agrees at 9 bases. V was pared by 2 bases and J by 9 bases, with 8 bases of the junction left unmatched. The germline gives CDR1 SGHTA, CDR2 FQGNSA. CDR3 length equals 15 residues. CDR3 coding DNA: TGTGCCAGCAGCTTATACCTAGCGGGATCAAGTGAGCAGTTCTTC. Protein sequence: CASSLYLAGSSEQFF.

A few counts support this clonotype. This chain joins TRBV18 and TRBJ2-2; D unclear. The CDR3 has 14 residues. The V and J ends lost 3 bases and 1 base respectively, with 6 bases between them. Germline V gives CDR1 KGHSH, CDR2 LQKENI. DNA for the CDR3: TGTGCCAGCTCACCCGTCCAGAACACCGGGGAGCTGTTTTTT. Its translation: CASSPVQNTGELFF.

The chain links TRBV28 to TRBJ2-7; possible D gene TRBD1, 5 bases. Trimming removed 10 bases from V and 4 bases from J, with 20 bases in between. CDR1 is MDHEN, CDR2 SYDVKM, per germline. This CDR3 is built from 14 residues. CDR3 amino acids: CATLRGTADYEQYF. The DNA of the CDR3 is TGTGCCACCCTAAGGGGCACAGCCGATTACGAGCAGTACTTC.

This clonotype showed up just a few times. The rearrangement links TRBV28 to TRBJ1-6, with D unclear. Germline loops: CDR1 MDHEN, CDR2 SYDVKM. Trimming cost V 6 bases and J 7 bases, with 4 bases left between them. This CDR3 spans 11 amino acids. Written as DNA, the CDR3 is TGTGCCAGCAGGGGGAATTCACCCCTCCACTTT. Its protein product is CASRGNSPLHF.

The chain combines TRBV7-6 with TRBJ2-5, with a weak D call TRBD2 (5 bases). With 6 bases removed from V and 5 bases from J, the gap between germline ends came to 16 bases. Germline lookup yields CDR1 SGHVS and CDR2 FNYEAQ. The CDR3 runs to 14 residues. CDR3 in amino acids: CASRRRGGLETQYF. Here the CDR3 DNA reads TGTGCCAGCAGAAGACGTGGCGGGTTGGAGACCCAGTACTTC.

This chain joins TRBV4-3 and TRBJ2-2; D is uncertain. Germline values: CDR1 LGHNA, CDR2 YSLEER. The CDR3 covers 15 residues. Trimming cost V 1 base and J 0 bases, with 6 bases left between them. CDR3 DNA: TGCGCCAGCAGCCAAGGGGCCGCGAACACCGGGGAGCTGTTTTTT. Its protein product is CASSQGAANTGELFF.

The chain has TRBV27 and TRBJ2-3; D gene unclear. The CDR3 runs to 15 residues. Trimming stripped 2 bases from V and 2 bases from J, with 11 bases between. Germline V gene sequence: CDR1 MNHEY, CDR2 SMNVEV (reference sequence). Written as DNA, the CDR3 is TGTGCCAGCAGTTTAACGCGGACGAACACAGATACGCAGTATTTT. It yields the protein CASSLTRTNTDTQYF.

Only one count was recorded for this clonotype. The chain carries TRBV2 and TRBJ2-5; 12 bases are a match to TRBD2. The CDR3 contains 13 residues. After removal of 4 bases from V and 9 bases from J, the junction contained 3 bases not matched to a gene. Germline assignment: CDR1 SNHLY and CDR2 FYNNEI. The CDR3 nucleotides are TGTGCCAGCAGTGCTCTAGCGGGGGGGCCCCAGTACTTC. The encoded protein is CASSALAGGPQYF.

As to this clonotype: One base away lies a much larger clone, so this may be a sequencing read error. The V call is TRBV7-9, the J call TRBJ1-5; D is unresolved. Germline values: CDR1 SEHNR, CDR2 FQNEAQ (reference sequence). The CDR3 runs 12 residues. V lost 5 bases and J lost 3, with 5 bases in between. For the CDR3, the DNA is TGTGCCAGCAGCAAAAACAATCAGCCCCAGCATTTT. This gives the protein CASSKNNQPQHF.

This clonotype was seen many times. The chain has TRBV29-1 and TRBJ2-1; 7 nucleotides align to TRBD1. CDR3 length equals 13 residues. The trim removed 6 bases at V and 7 bases at J, leaving 9 bases unmatched. Germline V gene data show CDR1 as SQVTM and CDR2 as ANQGSEA. DNA of the CDR3: TGCAGCGTGAGGGCGACAGGGTATAATGAGCAGTTCTTC. Encoded protein: CSVRATGYNEQFF.

To note about this clonotype: With a much larger clone just one base away, this may be a read error. V and J are TRBV20-1 and TRBJ2-1; D may be TRBD1 (7 bases). Germline CDR1 DFQATT, CDR2 SNEGSKA (reference sequence). Trimming shortened V by 3 bases and J by 12 bases, and 24 bases separated the two germline ends. The CDR3 has 15 amino acids. CDR3 sequence (DNA): TGCAGTGCTAGCCACCCGGGACAGTCGGAGGGGTGGCAGTTCTTC. Amino acid sequence: CSASHPGQSEGWQFF.

The chain joins TRBV20-1 to TRBJ2-1, with D possibly TRBD2 on 5 matching bases. Germline CDR1 DFQATT, CDR2 SNEGSKA (reference sequence). V was cut by 7 bases and J by 1 base, with 14 bases left in between. The CDR3 extends over 14 amino acids. CDR3 sequence (DNA): TGCAGTGAAAAAGCGGCATTATCCTACAATGAGCAGTTCTTC. Translated: CSEKAALSYNEQFF.

This CDR3 reads CSARGLAFFEQYF. For the CDR3, the DNA is TGCAGTGCTAGAGGGCTAGCGTTCTTCGAGCAGTACTTC. The chain is built from TRBV20-1 and TRBJ2-7, with D maybe TRBD2 (6 bases). The V end lost 1 base, the J end lost 6 bases, and 13 bases lay between the germline ends. This CDR3 region has 13 residues. Germline CDR1 is DFQATT and CDR2 is SNEGSKA (reference sequence).

The CDR3: CASSSYRLAGGRTDTQYF. Written as DNA, the CDR3 is TGTGCCAGCAGCTCCTACCGGCTAGCGGGAGGAAGGACAGATACGCAGTATTTT. The rearrangement uses TRBV11-2 and TRBJ2-3, with 11 bases that match TRBD2. V was pared by 4 bases and J by 3 bases, with 12 bases of the junction left unmatched. CDR1 and CDR2 (germline): SGHAT, FQNNGV. The CDR3 is made up of 18 amino acids.

This sequence joins TRBV7-9 and TRBJ2-2, with D perhaps matching TRBD1 or TRBD2 (5 bases each). Trimming stripped 6 bases from V and 4 bases from J, with 12 bases between. Looked up from germline, CDR1 is SEHNR and CDR2 is FQNEAQ (reference sequence). This CDR3 is built from 14 residues. The CDR3 protein is CASREGTATGELFF. CDR3 DNA: TGTGCCAGCAGAGAGGGGACGGCCACCGGGGAGCTGTTTTTT.

This clonotype was recorded at least ten times. The chain is built from TRBV30 and TRBJ2-5; 7 nucleotides agree with TRBD2. CDR1 is GTSNPN, CDR2 SVGIG, per germline (reference sequence). V trimming: 0 bases; J trimming: 6 bases; junction bases outside the gene matches: 7. This CDR3 has 14 amino acids. In nucleotides, the CDR3 is TGTGCCTGGAGTGTACCCGGGAGGAAAAAGACCCAGTACTTC. Its protein product is CAWSVPGRKKTQYF.

This clonotype was counted only a few times. The rearrangement links TRBV5-1 to TRBJ2-7, with 10 positions matching TRBD2. The CDR3 length is 15 residues. Per germline, CDR1 SGHRS and CDR2 YFSETQ. J lost 5 bases, V lost 2 bases, and 7 bases had no gene match. CDR3 sequence reads: CASSLSSGSPHEQYF. DNA of the CDR3: TGCGCCAGCAGCTTATCTAGCGGGAGTCCCCACGAGCAGTACTTC.

Remarks on this clonotype: A much larger clone sits a single nucleotide away, making a read error possible. This chain links TRBV29-1 with TRBJ2-5; a possible D gene is TRBD1 (6 bases). Trimming took off 1 base at V and 7 bases at J, with 16 bases between the two ends. The CDR3 spans 14 residues. Germline V gives CDR1 SQVTM, CDR2 ANQGSEA. In DNA, the CDR3 is TGCAGCGTTGAAGCGTCAGGGGTCGAGTGGACCCAGTACTTC. Its protein product is CSVEASGVEWTQYF.

This clonotype was detected a few times. The rearrangement links TRBV7-2 to TRBJ2-2; weak D call: TRBD2 (6 bases). The CDR3 totals 15 residues. Trimming pared 3 bases from V and 7 bases from J, leaving 15 bases between. Germline V lookup: CDR1 SGHTA, CDR2 FQGNSA. The CDR3 reads CASSLAGLSGGELFF. The DNA of the CDR3 is TGTGCCAGCAGCTTGGCGGGGCTTTCGGGCGGGGAGCTGTTTTTT.

The chain carries TRBV5-1 and TRBJ2-1; 12 positions match TRBD1. Germline V gene data show CDR1 as SGHRS and CDR2 as YFSETQ. V lost 0 bases, J lost 6 bases, and 4 bases stayed unmatched. The CDR3 loop spans 16 amino acids. CDR3 in amino acids: CASSLEGQGARNEQFF. The CDR3 nucleotides read TGCGCCAGCAGCTTGGAGGGACAGGGGGCTCGCAATGAGCAGTTCTTC. The full variable domain, rest sourced from reference TRBV5-1 and TRBJ2-1, is KAGVTQTPRYLIKTRGQQVTLSCSPISGHRSVSWYQQTPGQGLQFLFEYFSETQRNKGNFPGRFSGRQFSNSRSEMNVSTLELGDSALYLCASSLEGQGARNEQFFGPGTRLTVL.

The chain joins TRBV6-5 to TRBJ2-5; 7 positions match TRBD2. Germline V gene lookup returns CDR1 MNHEY and CDR2 SVGAGI. Unmatched junction bases numbered 3, after V lost 0 bases and J lost 2 bases. The CDR3 totals 15 residues. CDR3 loop: CASSYSGLPQETQYF. CDR3 sequence (DNA): TGTGCCAGCAGTTACTCGGGACTACCTCAAGAGACCCAGTACTTC.

This clonotype has only a few counts. The CDR3 protein is CASSHTPRGIGGETQYF. CDR3 nucleotide sequence: TGCGCCAGCAGCCATACACCGCGGGGGATTGGAGGAGAGACCCAGTACTTC. The rearrangement uses TRBV5-1 and TRBJ2-5; 7 nucleotides match TRBD2. Germline trimming cut 4 bases from V and 4 bases from J; bases unmatched to any gene: 16. The CDR3 runs to 17 residues. The germline V gene encodes CDR1 SGHRS and CDR2 YFSETQ. Based on the CDR3 plus reference TRBV5-1 and TRBJ2-5, the full variable domain is KAGVTQTPRYLIKTRGQQVTLSCSPISGHRSVSWYQQTPGQGLQFLFEYFSETQRNKGNFPGRFSGRQFSNSRSEMNVSTLELGDSALYLCASSHTPRGIGGETQYFGPGTRLLVL.

This clonotype has only a few counts. The V gene is TRBV12-3 or TRBV12-4, the J gene TRBJ2-1; D tentatively reads TRBD1 or TRBD2 (5 bases each). Trimming took off 5 bases at V and 9 bases at J, with 23 bases between the two ends. This CDR3 is 16 amino acids long. The CDR3 bases are TGTGCCAGCAGTAACCGCGGGCTAGCTCCTACAGGTGAGCAGTTCTTC. Translation: CASSNRGLAPTGEQFF.